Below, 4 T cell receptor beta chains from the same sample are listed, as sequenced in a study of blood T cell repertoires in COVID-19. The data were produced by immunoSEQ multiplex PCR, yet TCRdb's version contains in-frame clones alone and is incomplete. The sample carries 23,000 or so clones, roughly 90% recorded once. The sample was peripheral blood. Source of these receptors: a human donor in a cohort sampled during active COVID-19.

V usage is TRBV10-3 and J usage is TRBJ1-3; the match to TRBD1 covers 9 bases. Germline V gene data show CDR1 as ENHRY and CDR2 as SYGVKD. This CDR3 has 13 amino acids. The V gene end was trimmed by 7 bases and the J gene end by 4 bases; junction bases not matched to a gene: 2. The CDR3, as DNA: TGTGCCATCAAGGGACAGGGCGGAAACACCATATATTTT. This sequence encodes CAIKGQGGNTIYF.

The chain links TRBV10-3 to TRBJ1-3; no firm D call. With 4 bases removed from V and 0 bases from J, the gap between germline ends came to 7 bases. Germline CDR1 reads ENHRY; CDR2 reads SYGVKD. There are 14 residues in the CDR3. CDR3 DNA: TGTGCCATCAGTGGCGGGAACTCTGGAAACACCATATATTTT. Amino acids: CAISGGNSGNTIYF.

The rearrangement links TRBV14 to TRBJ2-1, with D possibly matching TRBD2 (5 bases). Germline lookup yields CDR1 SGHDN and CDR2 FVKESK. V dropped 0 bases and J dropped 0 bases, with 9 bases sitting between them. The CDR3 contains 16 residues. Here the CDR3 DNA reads TGTGCCAGCAGCCAAGATGTGGGGAGCTCCTACAATGAGCAGTTCTTC. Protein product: CASSQDVGSSYNEQFF.

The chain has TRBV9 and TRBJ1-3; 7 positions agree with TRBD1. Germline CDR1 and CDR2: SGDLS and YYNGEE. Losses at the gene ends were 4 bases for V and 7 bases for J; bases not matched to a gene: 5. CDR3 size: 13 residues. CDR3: CASSPQGVNTIYF. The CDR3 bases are TGTGCCAGCAGCCCGCAGGGGGTTAACACCATATATTTT. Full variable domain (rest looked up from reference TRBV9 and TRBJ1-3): DSGVTQTPKHLITATGQRVTLRCSPRSGDLSVYWYQQSLDQGLQFLIQYYNGEERAKGNILERFSAQQFPDLHSELNLSSLELGDSALYFCASSPQGVNTIYFGEGSWLTVV.